Listed here is a single T cell receptor beta chain. Its antigen is unidentified. The sequenced template was cDNA made from the entire isolated RNA. Profiled with immunoSEQ multiplex PCR; TCRdb holds only in-frame clones, not every one. The data show hundreds of thousands of clones, approximately 10% seen once. The data belong to a study of beta chain features in type 1 diabetes. Germline V gene lookup returns CDR1 LNHNV and CDR2 YYDKDF (reference sequence). The CDR3 is made up of 15 amino acids. Trimming cost V 9 bases and J 0 bases, with 15 bases left between them. Study-wide results and caveats: Diminished insertions and augmented deletions at VDJ junctions characterized type 1 diabetes patients. No resolution was reached here on whether HLA type influences TCRB rearrangement. For Type 1 diabetes patients, all four CD4+ subsets carried TCRB CDR3s that were moderately but significantly shorter. cDNA-based sequencing might over-represent cells highly expressing TCR.

The TCR sequence derives from a woman aged 18-29 years in good health. The chain employs TRBV15 and TRBJ2-1; D unresolved. The sequencing input was naive CD4+ T cells from blood. For the CDR3, the DNA is TGTGCCACTAAAGAACAGTCGAGCTCCTACAATGAGCAGTTCTTC. This codes for CATKEQSSSYNEQFF.